These T cell receptor beta chains were read from a single sample in a study of blood T cell repertoires in COVID-19. The repertoire was sequenced with immunoSEQ multiplex PCR; TCRdb's copy has only in-frame clones and lacks some. This sample carries hundreds of thousands of clones, nearly 90% of them seen once, and the ten largest clones take 1.5% to 2%. Material for sequencing was peripheral blood. The receptor set was obtained from a woman in her twenties or thirties with COVID-19, enrolled during active disease. CDR3s include the opening cysteine and the closing phenylalanine or tryptophan. A D gene is named only where the DNA matches it firmly. Not every row has a clone size; where given, it reads once, few, many or a size class.

abundance	v_gene	j_gene	d_gene	CDR3nt	CDR3aa
.	TRBV4-2	TRBJ2-5	TRBD2	TGTGCCAGCAGCCTCGGGGGGGTTGTCGAGACCCAGTACTTC	CASSLGGVVETQYF
.	TRBV30	TRBJ1-2	TRBD1	TGTGCCTGGAGCAATGGCGGGACAGCGTATGGCTACACCTTC	CAWSNGGTAYGYTF
.	TRBV10-1	TRBJ2-2	.	TGCGCCAGCAGGGACTTATCCGGGGAGCTGTTTTTT	CASRDLSGELFF
few	TRBV19	TRBJ1-1	.	TGTGCCAGTAGTATGCGCGACAGGGAAGCTTTCTTT	CASSMRDREAFF
.	TRBV7-3	TRBJ2-7	TRBD2	TGTGCCAGCAGCTTAACCAGCGGGGCGAATTACGAGCAGTACTTC	CASSLTSGANYEQYF
.	TRBV13	TRBJ2-1	.	TGTGCCAGCAGGCTCCCTGGGGCAAGGGAGCAGTTCTTC	CASRLPGAREQFF
.	TRBV28	TRBJ1-5	.	TGTGCCAGCAGTTTCGCCAGGCAGCTCAATCAGCCCCAGCATTTT	CASSFARQLNQPQHF
.	TRBV7-9	TRBJ2-3	.	TGTGCCAGCAGCTCACTGACTAGCACAGATACGCAGTATTTT	CASSSLTSTDTQYF
.	TRBV19	TRBJ1-1	.	TGTGCCAGTAGTACACCGTCCCGGGGGGGCAGTGAAGCTTTCTTT	CASSTPSRGGSEAFF
.	TRBV4-1	TRBJ1-1	.	TGCGCCAGCAGCCAAGGAGGGGGGAACACTGAAGCTTTCTTT	CASSQGGGNTEAFF
once	TRBV11-3	TRBJ1-1	.	TGTGCCAGCAGCTCTCAAGGGGTGAACACTGAAGCTTTCTTT	CASSSQGVNTEAFF
.	TRBV7-9	TRBJ2-1	.	TGTGCCAGCAGCTTAGTTCAAAACAATGAGCAGTTCTTC	CASSLVQNNEQFF
.	TRBV11-2	TRBJ2-5	.	TGTGCCAGCAGCCCCACCGGGGCGGGGGAGACCCAGTACTTC	CASSPTGAGETQYF
.	TRBV5-4	TRBJ2-6	TRBD1	TGTGCCAGCAGCGGGGCACAGGGGTATGGGGCCAACGTCCTGACTTTC	CASSGAQGYGANVLTF
.	TRBV27	TRBJ1-2	.	TGTGCCAGCAGTTCCCCCGGGACAAATGGCTACACCTTC	CASSSPGTNGYTF
.	TRBV4-3	TRBJ2-2	.	TGCGCCAGCAGCCAAGTACGCCGTAGGGGGTGGACCGGGGAGCTGTTTTTT	CASSQVRRRGWTGELFF
.	TRBV4-2	TRBJ1-1	TRBD1	TGTGCCAGCAGCCAAGGGGACAGGGGGCTGTACACTGAAGCTTTCTTT	CASSQGDRGLYTEAFF
.	TRBV12-5	TRBJ2-2	TRBD1	TGTGCTAGTGGAGACAGGGGCGCAGGTCACACCGGGGAGCTGTTTTTT	CASGDRGAGHTGELFF
.	TRBV10-3	TRBJ2-1	.	TGTGCCGCAGCCTCAGGGTCTGCCTACAATGAGCAGTTCTTC	CAAASGSAYNEQFF
.	TRBV30	TRBJ1-1	.	TGTGCCTGGAGGGCTTTCACTGAAGCTTTCTTT	CAWRAFTEAFF
.	TRBV11-3	TRBJ1-1	TRBD1	TGTGCCAGCAGGCCTCCGGGACAGGTCCTAATGAACACTGAAGCTTTCTTT	CASRPPGQVLMNTEAFF
.	TRBV7-3	TRBJ2-2	.	TGTGCCAGCAGCTCGCGGGACACCGGGGAGCTGTTTTTT	CASSSRDTGELFF
.	TRBV6-5	TRBJ1-5	.	TGTGCCAGCAATATATGGGGCGGCGGCAATCAGCCCCAGCATTTT	CASNIWGGGNQPQHF
.	TRBV20-1	TRBJ2-2	.	TGCAGTGCTAGTGAACTAGGATACACCGGGGAGCTGTTTTTT	CSASELGYTGELFF
.	TRBV2	TRBJ1-6	.	TGTGCCAGCAAACAGAATAATTCACCCCTCCACTTT	CASKQNNSPLHF
.	TRBV7-2	TRBJ2-2	TRBD2	TGTGCCAGCAGCTTAGAACTAGCGGGGGGGCGCGGGGAGCTGTTTTTT	CASSLELAGGRGELFF
.	TRBV3-1/TRBV3-2	TRBJ2-3	.	TGTGCCAGCAGCCAAGATCGGGCAGGGGCGGACACAGATACGCAGTATTTT	CASSQDRAGADTDTQYF
once	TRBV2	TRBJ1-1	.	TGTGCCAGCAGTCAAATGTTTGAAGCTTTCTTT	CASSQMFEAFF
.	TRBV6-6	TRBJ1-2	.	TGTGCCACCGAGAACCGACAGTCTGACTATGGCTACACCTTC	CATENRQSDYGYTF
.	TRBV20-1	TRBJ2-5	TRBD1	TGCAGTGCTAGTTTCATTTCAGGGGGTGAGACCCAGTACTTC	CSASFISGGETQYF
.	TRBV16	TRBJ1-1	.	TGTGCCAGCAGCCAATCTCCAGGGAACACTGAAGCTTTCTTT	CASSQSPGNTEAFF
.	TRBV7-6	TRBJ1-2	TRBD1	TGTGCCAGCAGCTTTGACCCGGGACAGTCCAGCTCAAACTATGGCTACACCTTC	CASSFDPGQSSSNYGYTF
.	TRBV2	TRBJ2-1	.	TGTGCCAGCAGGAGGGCTAGGTACCTCCACAATGAGCAGTTCTTC	CASRRARYLHNEQFF
.	TRBV27	TRBJ2-7	.	TGTGCCAGCGGTATTTGGAGTTACGAGCAGTACTTC	CASGIWSYEQYF
.	TRBV5-6	TRBJ1-1	.	TGTGCCAGCCATTACCTAGCCCGGGCTGAAGCTTTCTTT	CASHYLARAEAFF
.	TRBV27	TRBJ1-6	TRBD1	TGTGCCAGCAGACATGGGACAGGGGTTTCACCCCTCCACTTT	CASRHGTGVSPLHF
.	TRBV7-2	TRBJ2-5	.	TGTGCCAGCAGCTTACGAAGGGGGCAAGAGACCCAGTACTTC	CASSLRRGQETQYF
.	TRBV7-6	TRBJ2-2	.	TGTGCCAGCAGCTTAGGGCATGGCGGGAACACCGGGGAGCTGTTTTTT	CASSLGHGGNTGELFF
.	TRBV15	TRBJ1-6	TRBD1	TGTGCCACCAGCAGTCGGGACAGCGGATCACCCCTCCACTTT	CATSSRDSGSPLHF
few	TRBV30	TRBJ2-3	.	TGTGCCTGGAACTCAGGGCGGAAAAAGGCTAGCACAGATACGCAGTATTTT	CAWNSGRKKASTDTQYF
.	TRBV29-1	TRBJ1-1	TRBD1	TGCAGCGTAAGGGACAGAATGAACACTGAAGCTTTCTTT	CSVRDRMNTEAFF
.	TRBV12-3/TRBV12-4	TRBJ1-2	.	TGTGCCAGCAGTTTGGGGAGGGTACTGGGCTACACCTTC	CASSLGRVLGYTF
.	TRBV9	TRBJ1-1	.	TGTGCCAGCAGCGTGTTTGGGGGGACGAACACTGAAGCTTTCTTT	CASSVFGGTNTEAFF
.	TRBV29-1	TRBJ1-1	TRBD1	TGCAGCGCCGTGACAGGGGAGGGCACTGAAGCTTTCTTT	CSAVTGEGTEAFF
.	TRBV5-8	TRBJ2-5	.	TGTGCCAGCAGCCTCTCGCGTGCTTCGGGGGGCGCGGAGACCCAGTACTTC	CASSLSRASGGAETQYF
.	TRBV5-6	TRBJ1-6	TRBD1	TGTGCCAGCAGCTTGGGACAGGGCAATTCACCCCTCCACTTT	CASSLGQGNSPLHF
.	TRBV19	TRBJ1-2	.	TGTGCCACCATTATGGCTTGGTCCTCGGGGGGCTACACCTTC	CATIMAWSSGGYTF
.	TRBV29-1	TRBJ1-3	TRBD1	TGCAGCGTAATGCAGGGGGGCTCTGGAAACACCATATATTTT	CSVMQGGSGNTIYF
.	TRBV7-9	TRBJ2-1	.	TGTGCCAGCAGCTTAACCGGTGTATCTGTGAATGAGCAGTTCTTC	CASSLTGVSVNEQFF
.	TRBV11-2	TRBJ2-1	TRBD2	TGTGCCAGCAGCCTAACGGGACTAGCGTACGGATTCTACAATGAGCAGTTCTTC	CASSLTGLAYGFYNEQFF
.	TRBV19	TRBJ2-3	TRBD2	TGTGCCAGTAGTATCCAGCGGGGGGGGTCAGATACGCAGTATTTT	CASSIQRGGSDTQYF
.	TRBV7-2	TRBJ1-2	.	TGTGCCAGCAGCTTAGATCAGAACTATGGCTACACCTTC	CASSLDQNYGYTF
.	TRBV27	TRBJ1-5	.	TGTGCCAGCAGTTTCTCCAGGGGAAGCAATCAGCCCCAGCATTTT	CASSFSRGSNQPQHF
.	TRBV7-2	TRBJ1-1	.	TGTGCCAGCAGCCGCGGGCGGCAGAGATTGAACACTGAAGCTTTCTTT	CASSRGRQRLNTEAFF
.	TRBV7-8	TRBJ1-3	.	TGTGCCAGCAGCTCTTCAGGGAATTCTGGAAACACCATATATTTT	CASSSSGNSGNTIYF
.	TRBV12-3/TRBV12-4	TRBJ1-5	.	TGTGCCAGCAGCCGGACAGAGAATCAGCCCCAGCATTTT	CASSRTENQPQHF
.	TRBV4-3	TRBJ1-2	TRBD1	TGCGCCAGCAGCCAACACAGGGGGCAAGCCTATGGCTACACCTTC	CASSQHRGQAYGYTF
.	TRBV14	TRBJ1-1	.	TGTGCCAGCAGCCTTGGCAGAACTGAAGCTTTCTTT	CASSLGRTEAFF
.	TRBV2	TRBJ1-2	.	TGTGCCAGCACCCTACTCGGGGGGGGTAACTATGGCTACACCTTC	CASTLLGGGNYGYTF